This entry lists 20 T cell receptor beta chains sequenced from one sample in a study of T cell responses to AZD1222 COVID-19 vaccine. Here immunoSEQ multiplex PCR was the method, and the copy in TCRdb shows in-frame clones only, minus some. The data show roughly 150,000 clones, 90% seen once. The sample here was peripheral blood, taken 28 days after the second AZD1222 dose. These receptor sequences come from an adult who received the AZD1222 COVID-19 vaccine.

The genes are TRBV5-1 and TRBJ1-2, with a possible D match to TRBD1 (5 bases). CDR1 is SGHRS, CDR2 YFSETQ, per germline. The CDR3 runs to 12 residues. V was cut by 4 bases and J by 7 bases, with 11 bases left in between. CDR3 coding DNA: TGCGCCAGCAGCACCGGGGGTTCTGGCTACACCTTC. Protein sequence: CASSTGGSGYTF.

This chain connects TRBV5-1 to TRBJ2-3, with D maybe TRBD2 (6 bases). The CDR3 is made up of 17 amino acids. Germline assignment: CDR1 SGHRS and CDR2 YFSETQ. Trimming removed 0 bases at V and 2 bases at J, with 16 bases between. This CDR3 reads CASSLEPGTPSTDTQYF. The CDR3 region has the DNA TGCGCCAGCAGCTTGGAACCCGGGACTCCCTCCACAGATACGCAGTATTTT.

Here the CDR3 DNA reads TGTGCCAGCTCACCAGGAGCGGGACGTAGCAATGAGCAGTTCTTC. Amino acids: CASSPGAGRSNEQFF. This sequence joins TRBV18 and TRBJ2-1; 7 positions match TRBD2. This CDR3 has 15 amino acids. Germline V lookup: CDR1 KGHSH, CDR2 LQKENI. Trimming removed 2 bases from V and 6 bases from J; junction bases left unmatched: 7.

The chain links TRBV18 to TRBJ2-1; D may be TRBD1 (6 bases). Deletions cut 0 bases from V and 10 bases from J, with 19 bases between. CDR1 KGHSH and CDR2 LQKENI come from the germline V gene. The CDR3 runs to 16 residues. CDR3 region: CASSPPHRASIGEQFF. The DNA for the CDR3 is TGTGCCAGCTCACCACCCCACAGGGCCTCTATCGGGGAGCAGTTCTTC.

This clone was detected only once. The gene calls are TRBV19 and TRBJ1-6, with no clear D. CDR1 is LNHDA, CDR2 SQIVND, per germline (reference sequence). CDR3 length equals 15 residues. With 4 bases removed from V and 3 bases from J, the gap between germline ends came to 10 bases. The CDR3 loop is CASSTPGFYNSPLHF. The CDR3 DNA sequence: TGTGCCAGTAGTACCCCAGGATTCTATAATTCACCCCTCCACTTT.

The chain couples TRBV7-3 to TRBJ2-3, with 11 positions matching TRBD2. After removal of 5 bases from V and 1 base from J, the junction contained 14 bases not matched to a gene. CDR1 and CDR2 from the germline V gene are SGHTA and FQGTGA. This CDR3 is built from 19 residues. As DNA, the CDR3 is TGTGCCAGCAGCACTATAGAAGGACTAGCGGGTCCAGGCACAGATACGCAGTATTTT. Its protein product is CASSTIEGLAGPGTDTQYF.

The chain recombines TRBV19 with TRBJ2-7; D possibly corresponds to TRBD2 (6 bases). CDR3 size: 15 residues. Trimming shortened V by 2 bases and J by 4 bases, and 15 bases separated the two germline ends. The germline gives CDR1 LNHDA, CDR2 SQIVND (reference sequence). The CDR3 sequence: CASSIILRDRYEQYF. The CDR3 region has the DNA TGTGCCAGTAGTATAATTTTGCGGGATAGGTACGAGCAGTACTTC.

The rearrangement links TRBV2 to TRBJ1-6; D is perhaps TRBD1 (5 bases). Trimming removed 8 bases from V and 9 bases from J, with 17 bases in between. CDR3 length: 14 residues. Germline V CDR1 and CDR2: SNHLY, FYNNEI. In DNA, the CDR3 is TGTGCCAGCTCTTCGACAGTGGCTGGTTCACCCCTCCACTTT. Protein product: CASSSTVAGSPLHF.

The chain links TRBV7-6 to TRBJ1-2; 7 bases map to TRBD1. The CDR3 is 14 residues long. Germline CDR1 SGHVS, CDR2 FNYEAQ. V lost 2 bases, J lost 4 bases, and 4 bases stayed unmatched. Here the CDR3 DNA reads TGTGCCAGCAGCTTACAGGAGGGGGCCTATGGCTACACCTTC. Amino acid sequence: CASSLQEGAYGYTF.

The chain couples TRBV4-1 to TRBJ1-4; D uncertain. The CDR3 has 13 residues. The germline V and J ends were trimmed by 2 bases and 7 bases, with 8 bases remaining between them. From germline, CDR1 is MGHRA and CDR2 YSYEKL. The CDR3 DNA sequence: TGCGCCAGCAGCCAATTTAATGGTGAAAAACTGTTTTTT. It encodes CASSQFNGEKLFF.

The chain recombines TRBV28 with TRBJ1-1; 8 bases line up with TRBD1. Germline V gene sequence: CDR1 MDHEN, CDR2 SYDVKM. The CDR3 has 15 amino acids. With V trimmed by 4 bases and J by 1 base, 5 bases remained unmatched. In DNA form, the CDR3 reads TGTGCCAGCAGTTCCCCCGGGACAGGGAACACTGAAGCTTTCTTT. Its translation is CASSSPGTGNTEAFF.

J is TRBJ2-7 and V is TRBV7-2; possibly TRBD1 for D (6 bases). The CDR3 length is 15 residues. Trimming pared 4 bases from V and 2 bases from J, leaving 15 bases between. The germline gives CDR1 SGHTA, CDR2 FQGNSA. Here the CDR3 reads CASSSRGHQTYEQYF. CDR3 nucleotides: TGTGCCAGCAGCTCCCGGGGACACCAGACCTACGAGCAGTACTTC. Full variable domain (remainder filled in from reference TRBV7-2 and TRBJ2-7): GAGVSQSPSNKVTEKGKDVELRCDPISGHTALYWYRQSLGQGLEFLIYFQGNSAPDKSGLPSDRFSAERTGGSVSTLTIQRTQQEDSAVYLCASSSRGHQTYEQYFGPGTRLTVT.

The chain couples TRBV5-1 to TRBJ1-1; tentative D call: TRBD1 (5 bases). The CDR3 covers 14 residues. The V gene's germline CDR1 is SGHRS and CDR2 YFSETQ. Deletions cut 4 bases from V and 1 base from J, with 11 bases between. The CDR3 here is CASSIQDPNTEAFF. DNA for the CDR3: TGCGCCAGCAGCATACAGGACCCGAACACTGAAGCTTTCTTT.

This clone was seen a few times. V and J are TRBV6-5 and TRBJ2-2; D possibly uses TRBD1 or TRBD2 (5 bases each). V lost 2 bases to trimming and J lost 5 bases, with 9 bases between them. Germline loops: CDR1 MNHEY, CDR2 SVGAGI. This CDR3 comprises 14 residues. For the CDR3, the DNA is TGTGCCAGCAGTTACGGGGGTCGGACCGGGGAGCTGTTTTTT. Encoded protein: CASSYGGRTGELFF.

The rearrangement uses TRBV7-2 and TRBJ2-1, with 10 nucleotides matching TRBD1. In germline, CDR1 is SGHTA, CDR2 FQGNSA. Trimming removed 5 bases from V and 12 bases from J; junction bases left unmatched: 16. The CDR3 runs to 16 residues. DNA for the CDR3: TGTGCCAGCAGCGAATTGGGGACAGGGGTTATTAAGGGGCAGTTCTTC. Protein sequence: CASSELGTGVIKGQFF.

CDR3 sequence (DNA): TGCAGCTCCGGGACAGATGGCTACACCTTC. Translating gives CSSGTDGYTF. This chain connects TRBV29-1 to TRBJ1-2; 7 nucleotides match TRBD1. The CDR3 length is 10 residues. V shed 8 bases, J shed 6 bases, and the junction held 3 bases outside the gene matches. The germline CDR1 and CDR2 sequences are SQVTM and ANQGSEA.

The rearrangement links TRBV6-6 to TRBJ2-7; TRBD1 might be the D (7 bases). CDR1 and CDR2 (germline): MNHNY, SVGAGI (reference sequence). Between the trimmed V and J ends, which lost 0 bases and 0 bases, there was a span of 12 bases. The CDR3 covers 16 residues. CDR3 DNA: TGTGCCAGCAGTTACTCGGAGGGGGCTGTCTCCTACGAGCAGTACTTC. This translates into CASSYSEGAVSYEQYF.

The V call is TRBV5-4, the J call TRBJ1-5; D ambiguous. The germline gives CDR1 SGHNT, CDR2 YYREEE (reference sequence). This CDR3 comprises 15 residues. V gave up 4 bases and J gave up 1 base, with 12 bases separating them. CDR3 coding DNA: TGTGCCAGCAGCCGCAGTCAGGAGAGCAATCAGCCCCAGCATTTT. It is translated as CASSRSQESNQPQHF. The complete variable domain, with remaining parts taken from reference TRBV5-4 and TRBJ1-5, reads ETGVTQSPTHLIKTRGQQVTLRCSSQSGHNTVSWYQQALGQGPQFIFQYYREEENGRGNFPPRFSGLQFPNYSSELNVNALELDDSALYLCASSRSQESNQPQHFGDGTRLSIL.

The chain uses TRBV6-2 or TRBV6-3 and TRBJ1-3; possible D gene TRBD1, 6 bases. The CDR3 runs 17 residues. The V gene's germline CDR1 is MNHEY and CDR2 SVGEGT. Trimming pared 3 bases from V and 0 bases from J, leaving 15 bases between. The CDR3 DNA is TGTGCCAGCAGTTATGCGACAGGAATTAACTCTGGAAACACCATATATTTT. Its translation is CASSYATGINSGNTIYF.

The chain employs TRBV24-1 and TRBJ2-3, with TRBD2 matching over 8 bases. The CDR3 loop spans 15 amino acids. The germline V gene encodes CDR1 KGHDR and CDR2 SFDVKD. J gave up 2 bases and V 7 bases, and 7 bases lay outside the gene matches. The CDR3 coding sequence is TGTGCCACCAGCTCCCGAGCGGGGGTCACAGATACGCAGTATTTT. Translating it yields CATSSRAGVTDTQYF.